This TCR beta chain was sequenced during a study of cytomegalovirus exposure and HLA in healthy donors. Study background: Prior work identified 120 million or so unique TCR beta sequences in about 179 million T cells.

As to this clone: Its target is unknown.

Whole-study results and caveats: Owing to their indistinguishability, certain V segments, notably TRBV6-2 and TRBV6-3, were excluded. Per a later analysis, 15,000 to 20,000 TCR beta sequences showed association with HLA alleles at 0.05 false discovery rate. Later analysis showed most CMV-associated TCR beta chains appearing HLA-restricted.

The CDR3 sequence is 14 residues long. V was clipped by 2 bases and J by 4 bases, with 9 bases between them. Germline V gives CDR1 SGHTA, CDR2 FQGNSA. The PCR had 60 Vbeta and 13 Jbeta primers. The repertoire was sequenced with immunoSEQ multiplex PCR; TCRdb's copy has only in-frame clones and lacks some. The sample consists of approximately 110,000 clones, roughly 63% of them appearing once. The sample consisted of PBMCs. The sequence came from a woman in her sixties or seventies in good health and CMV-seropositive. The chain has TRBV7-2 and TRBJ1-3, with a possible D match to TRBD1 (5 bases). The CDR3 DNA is TGTGCCAGCAGCTTACCAGGGCGGGGAAACACCATATATTTT. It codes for CASSLPGRGNTIYF.